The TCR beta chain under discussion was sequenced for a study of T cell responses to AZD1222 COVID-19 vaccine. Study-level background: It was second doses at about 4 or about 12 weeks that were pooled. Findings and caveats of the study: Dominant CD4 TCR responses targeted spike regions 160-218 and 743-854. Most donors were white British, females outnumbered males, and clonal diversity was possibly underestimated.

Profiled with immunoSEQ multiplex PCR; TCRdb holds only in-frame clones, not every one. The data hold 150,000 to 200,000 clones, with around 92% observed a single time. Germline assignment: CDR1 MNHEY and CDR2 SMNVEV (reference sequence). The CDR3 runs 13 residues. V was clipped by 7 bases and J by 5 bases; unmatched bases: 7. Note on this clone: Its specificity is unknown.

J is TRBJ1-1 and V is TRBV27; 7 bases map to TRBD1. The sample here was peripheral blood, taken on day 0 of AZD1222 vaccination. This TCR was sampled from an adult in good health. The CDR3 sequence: CASKDRARTEAFF. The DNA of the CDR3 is TGTGCCAGCAAAGACAGGGCTCGGACTGAAGCTTTCTTT.